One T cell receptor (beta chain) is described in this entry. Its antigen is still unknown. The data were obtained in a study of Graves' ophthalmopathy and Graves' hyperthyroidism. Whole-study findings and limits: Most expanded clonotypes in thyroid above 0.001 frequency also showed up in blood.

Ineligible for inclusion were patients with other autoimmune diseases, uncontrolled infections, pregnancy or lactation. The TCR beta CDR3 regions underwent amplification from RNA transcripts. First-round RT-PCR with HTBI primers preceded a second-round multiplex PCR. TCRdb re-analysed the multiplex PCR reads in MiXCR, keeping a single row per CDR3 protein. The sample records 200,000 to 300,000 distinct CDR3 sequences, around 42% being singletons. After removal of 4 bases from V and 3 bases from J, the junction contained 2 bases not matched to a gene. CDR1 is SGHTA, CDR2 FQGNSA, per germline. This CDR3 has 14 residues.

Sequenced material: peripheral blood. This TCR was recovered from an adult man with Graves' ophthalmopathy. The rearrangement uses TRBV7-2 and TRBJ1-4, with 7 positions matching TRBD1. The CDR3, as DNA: TGTGCCAGCAGCTCGCAGGGGGCTAATGAAAAACTGTTTTTT. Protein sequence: CASSSQGANEKLFF.